This TCR beta chain was profiled in a study of cytomegalovirus exposure and HLA in healthy donors. The trim removed 0 bases at V and 2 bases at J, leaving 8 bases unmatched. The V gene's germline CDR1 is LNHDA and CDR2 SQIVND (reference sequence). This CDR3 has 18 residues. Whole-study results and caveats: TCR beta V- and J-gene trimming, according to a later analysis, was linked to a missense DCLRE1C variant. It was likely that a cluster of highly shared sequence variants was a sequencing artifact.

Amplification used 60 Vbeta primers and 13 Jbeta primers. This table comes from immunoSEQ multiplex PCR, and its TCRdb copy is limited to in-frame clones, with some not included. The data contain 90,000 to 150,000 clones, approximately 15% of them seen just once; the ten biggest clones take up roughly 2%. For this clone: As yet, its antigen is unknown.

This TCR came from a woman aged 18-30 years in good health and CMV-seronegative. Specimen: PBMCs. The gene calls are TRBV19 and TRBJ2-3; 10 nucleotides align to TRBD2. DNA of the CDR3: TGTGCCAGTAGTATAGAGTCGCGACTAGCGGGTTACACAGATACGCAGTATTTT. Translation gives CASSIESRLAGYTDTQYF.